The 21 T cell receptor beta chains reported below all come from one sample, sequenced in a study of T cell repertoires in cytomegalovirus infection. TCRdb re-analysed the reads in MiXCR, keeping a single row per CDR3 protein. The sample has approximately 180,000 distinct CDR3 sequences, about a sixth seen once. Sequencing was performed on CD8+ T cells from PBMCs. The receptors were gathered from a human donor in good health (CMV status not recorded). Some clones in this sample may be carry-over from other donors' samples.

CDR3 coding DNA: TGTGCCAGCAGCGGCCAATCACCGGGACCCTCTCTTAGCAATCAGCCCCAGCATTTT. Encoded protein: CASSGQSPGPSLSNQPQHF. The genes are TRBV2 and TRBJ1-5; tentative D call: TRBD1 (5 bases). Per the germline V gene, CDR1 is SNHLY and CDR2 is FYNNEI. The CDR3 covers 19 residues. V was shortened by 6 bases and J by 0 bases, with 24 bases between the two germline ends.

This CDR3 reads CASSFFGLAGKNIQYF. The CDR3 DNA reads as TGTGCCAGCAGTTTTTTCGGACTAGCGGGGAAAAACATTCAGTACTTC. The rearrangement joins TRBV12-3 or TRBV12-4 to TRBJ2-4; 12 positions match TRBD2. V shed 3 bases, J shed 4 bases, and the junction held 4 bases outside the gene matches. The CDR3 contains 16 residues.

The J gene is TRBJ1-1, the V gene TRBV7-8; D is uncertain. CDR3 length: 19 amino acids. V gave up 0 bases and J gave up 4 bases, with 24 bases separating them. Germline assignment: CDR1 SGHVS and CDR2 FQNEAQ. This chain's CDR3 is CASSLALSSNPNQGTEAFF. The CDR3 DNA sequence: TGTGCCAGCAGCTTAGCTCTCTCTTCAAACCCAAATCAAGGCACTGAAGCTTTCTTT.

The chain has TRBV7-2 and TRBJ2-2; 8 positions match TRBD2. Germline trimming cut 4 bases from V and 6 bases from J; bases unmatched to any gene: 10. CDR1 SGHTA and CDR2 FQGNSA come from the germline V gene. The CDR3 sequence is 16 residues long. CDR3 region: CASSWIAGCQSGELFF. The DNA of the CDR3 is TGTGCCAGCAGCTGGATAGCGGGGTGTCAGTCCGGGGAGCTGTTTTTT.

This clonotype was counted only a few times. V gene TRBV6-2 or TRBV6-3 combines with J gene TRBJ2-3, with 12 bases that match TRBD2. The ends lost 7 bases at V and 0 bases at J; junction bases unmatched: 5. This CDR3 region has 16 residues. Germline-derived CDR1 and CDR2 are MNHEY and SVGEGT. The CDR3 nucleotides read TGTGCCAGCATGACTAGCGGGGGCCTTAGCACAGATACGCAGTATTTT. Its translation is CASMTSGGLSTDTQYF.

This clonotype appeared a few times. This rearrangement joins TRBV4-1 to TRBJ1-5; no reliable D call. Germline CDR1 MGHRA, CDR2 YSYEKL. The CDR3 runs to 15 residues. The V gene lost 0 bases and the J gene lost 1 base, with 7 bases spanning the gap. As DNA, the CDR3 is TGCGCCAGCAGCCAAGATAGGCAAAGCAATCAGCCCCAGCATTTT. Translated, it gives CASSQDRQSNQPQHF.

The chain combines TRBV11-2 with TRBJ2-7, with D uncertain. The CDR3 runs 15 residues. Germline loops: CDR1 SGHAT, CDR2 FQNNGV. V lost 5 bases and J lost 3, with 17 bases in between. The CDR3 sequence: CASSQGILIHYEQYF. In DNA form, the CDR3 reads TGTGCCAGCAGCCAAGGCATCCTAATCCACTACGAGCAGTACTTC.

In its sample, this clonotype was seen many times. The J gene is TRBJ1-1, the V gene TRBV7-2, with D uncertain. There are 16 residues in the CDR3. V was trimmed by 2 bases and J by 5 bases, leaving 18 bases between them. The V gene's germline CDR1 is SGHTA and CDR2 FQGNSA. The CDR3: CASSLRPMGPWTEAFF. CDR3 DNA sequence: TGTGCCAGCAGCTTACGCCCCATGGGTCCATGGACTGAAGCTTTCTTT.

V and J are TRBV12-3 or TRBV12-4 and TRBJ2-3, with D unresolved. The CDR3 loop spans 14 amino acids. The ends were cut back, 4 bases at V and 5 bases at J, with 13 bases in the middle. The CDR3 region has the DNA TGTGCCAGCAGTTCGCGGCCAACTCTAGATACGCAGTATTTT. Amino acids: CASSSRPTLDTQYF.

This chain connects TRBV6-2 or TRBV6-3 to TRBJ2-2; 7 nucleotides line up with TRBD1. Germline V gene data show CDR1 as MNHEY and CDR2 as SVGEGT. V trimming: 5 bases; J trimming: 1 base; junction bases outside the gene matches: 16. The CDR3 is made up of 19 amino acids. The DNA of the CDR3 is TGTGCCAGCAGTGTCCCGGGACAGCCGGTGTGGGAGAACACCGGGGAGCTGTTTTTT. The encoded protein is CASSVPGQPVWENTGELFF.

The chain combines TRBV5-1 with TRBJ1-4, with TRBD1 matching over 9 bases. CDR1 SGHRS and CDR2 YFSETQ come from the germline V gene. The V segment lost 4 bases and the J segment 0 bases; nucleotides outside the gene matches: 10. There are 18 residues in the CDR3. DNA for the CDR3: TGCGCCAGCAGCCTTCTGGGACAGGGAGAAGCAACTAATGAAAAACTGTTTTTT. It specifies CASSLLGQGEATNEKLFF.

The chain is built from TRBV5-6 and TRBJ1-1, with TRBD1 matching 12 bases. V shed 5 bases and J 0 bases; nucleotides not matched to a gene: 5. CDR3 length: 16 residues. Per the germline V gene, CDR1 is SGHDT and CDR2 is YYEEEE. The CDR3 DNA reads TGTGCCAGCAGAACCGGGACAGGGGGCCTGAACACTGAAGCTTTCTTT. It codes for CASRTGTGGLNTEAFF.

This chain links TRBV6-5 with TRBJ2-7; TRBD1 agrees at 7 bases. The CDR3 totals 16 residues. V was clipped by 5 bases and J by 5 bases; unmatched bases: 15. CDR1 MNHEY and CDR2 SVGAGI come from the germline V gene. The CDR3 coding sequence is TGTGCCAGCAGTCGGAGCATAGGGACAGTCCGTGACGAGCAGTACTTC. Protein product: CASSRSIGTVRDEQYF.

This clonotype was counted a few times. The chain recombines TRBV11-2 with TRBJ1-4; a possible D gene is TRBD1 (6 bases). The CDR3 totals 14 residues. CDR1 SGHAT and CDR2 FQNNGV come from the germline V gene. Trimming shortened V by 5 bases and J by 13 bases, and 20 bases separated the two germline ends. The CDR3 protein is CASSPVSQGRRLFF. For the CDR3, the DNA is TGTGCCAGCAGCCCAGTTTCACAGGGACGGAGACTGTTTTTT.

This rearrangement joins TRBV2 to TRBJ2-1; the match to TRBD1 covers 9 bases. The trim removed 6 bases at V and 6 bases at J, leaving 9 bases unmatched. CDR3 length equals 15 residues. Germline CDR1 SNHLY, CDR2 FYNNEI. The CDR3 nucleotides are TGTGCCAGCAGGGGGGACAGGGAAAGGTTCAATGAGCAGTTCTTC. It specifies CASRGDRERFNEQFF.

The chain links TRBV7-6 to TRBJ2-7; TRBD1 matches 12 bases. CDR1 and CDR2 from the germline V gene are SGHVS and FNYEAQ. The J segment lost 7 bases and the V segment lost 5 bases, leaving 6 bases of the junction unmatched. The CDR3 runs 14 residues. DNA for the CDR3: TGTGCCAGCAGCATGAGGGACAGGGGGCATGAGCAGTACTTC. This gives the protein CASSMRDRGHEQYF.

This clonotype was counted at least ten times. V and J are TRBV27 and TRBJ2-7; the D is unclear. The CDR3 covers 18 residues. Between the trimmed V and J ends, which lost 1 base and 3 bases, there was a span of 22 bases. Germline V gene sequence: CDR1 MNHEY, CDR2 SMNVEV (reference sequence). The CDR3: CASSLLFGQAEPGYEQYF. The CDR3 DNA sequence: TGTGCCAGCAGTTTATTGTTCGGTCAAGCAGAGCCCGGCTACGAGCAGTACTTC.

The CDR3 is CACSGQPTNYGYTF. The DNA of the CDR3 is TGTGCCTGCTCGGGACAGCCAACTAACTATGGCTACACCTTC. V is TRBV30 and J is TRBJ1-2; 7 nucleotides align to TRBD1. CDR3 length equals 14 residues. Germline values: CDR1 GTSNPN, CDR2 SVGIG (reference sequence). Trimming removed 6 bases from V and 0 bases from J; junction bases left unmatched: 7.

This clonotype was picked up a small number of times. The rearrangement joins TRBV7-9 to TRBJ1-5, with D hard to call. With 6 bases removed from V and 0 bases from J, the gap between germline ends came to 9 bases. The CDR3 covers 14 residues. CDR1 SEHNR and CDR2 FQNEAQ come from the germline V gene (reference sequence). CDR3 sequence (DNA): TGTGCCAGCAGTCCCGACAATAGCAATCAGCCCCAGCATTTT. Amino acids: CASSPDNSNQPQHF.

The V and J genes are TRBV6-1 and TRBJ2-5; D is uncertain. Germline CDR1 is MNHNS and CDR2 is SASEGT. The CDR3 covers 16 residues. V shed 1 base and J shed 5 bases, with 17 bases lying between them. DNA for the CDR3: TGTGCCAGCAGTGAAGACGGGTGGGCAGTCGGGGAGACCCAGTACTTC. Its protein product is CASSEDGWAVGETQYF.

This clonotype was detected a few times. This rearrangement joins TRBV7-9 to TRBJ2-1, with D perhaps being TRBD1 or TRBD2 (5 bases each). Germline V gene lookup returns CDR1 SEHNR and CDR2 FQNEAQ (reference sequence). This CDR3 spans 15 amino acids. Deletions cut 3 bases from V and 1 base from J, with 10 bases between. CDR3 protein: CASSLTDYSYNEQFF. Written as DNA, the CDR3 is TGTGCCAGCAGCTTGACAGACTATTCCTACAATGAGCAGTTCTTC.